This T cell receptor beta chain was obtained from a study of T-cell memory formation after mild COVID-19. Points from the study as a whole: Several responding clones turned up in pre-infection memory, indicating that cross-reactive memory may have taken part. A second wave expanding day 15 to 37 was CD4+-biased; contracting clones were balanced. Mostly located in CM and EM were contracting CD4+ clones, with contracting CD8+ clones located in EMRA.

Between the trimmed V and J ends, which lost 5 bases and 6 bases, there was a span of 10 bases. This CDR3 has 12 amino acids. Looked up from germline, CDR1 is SSHAT and CDR2 is FNYEAQ (reference sequence). UMIs and sample barcodes were carried by the TCR alpha and TCR beta cDNA libraries that 5'RACE produced using constant-segment primers. TCRdb re-called the 5' RACE reads through MiXCR, storing one row per CDR3 protein. The data contain 350,000 to 400,000 distinct CDR3 sequences, 21% of them singletons. This clonotype came up a few times. Its target is not known. The sequence was collected from an adult woman who had mild COVID-19 (a few samples of this study predate the infection). Cell type and time point are not known. The sample taken for sequencing was PBMCs or a T cell subset sorted from them (not recorded which). V and J are TRBV7-7 and TRBJ2-5, with unresolved D. The CDR3 is CASSPDVQTQYF. As DNA, the CDR3 is TGTGCCAGCAGCCCAGACGTACAGACCCAGTACTTC.